This is a list of T cell receptor beta chains from one sample in a study of shared clonotypes between healthy human individuals. Assay: immunoSEQ multiplex PCR; the TCRdb copy retains only in-frame clones and omits some. The sample yields about 1,800,000 clones, about 95% seen once. Specimen: naive CD8+ T cells sorted from blood. These receptors were collected from a man aged 18-30 years in good health. Each CDR3 is given with its conserved first and last residue. A D gene is named only where the DNA matches it firmly. Expanded clones are given a class, and other clones once, few, many or no size at all.

abundance: once; j_gene: TRBJ2-7; len: 13; v_gene: TRBV10-2; d_gene: NA; CDR3nt: TGCGCCAGCAGTGAGGTCGAGACAGGTGTAGAGGACTTC; CDR3aa: CASSEVETGVEDF
abundance: NA; j_gene: TRBJ2-7; len: 15; v_gene: TRBV4-1; d_gene: TRBD1; CDR3nt: TGCGCCAGCAGCCAAGGACAGGGCGCAACCTACGAGCAGTACTTC; CDR3aa: CASSQGQGATYEQYF
abundance: once; j_gene: TRBJ2-1; len: 14; v_gene: TRBV30; d_gene: TRBD1; CDR3nt: TGTGCCTCGACCGGACAGGGCGTGGTGTATGAGCAGTTCTTC; CDR3aa: CASTGQGVVYEQFF
abundance: once; j_gene: TRBJ2-7; len: 14; v_gene: TRBV27; d_gene: TRBD2; CDR3nt: TGTGCCAGCAGGGTAGCGGGAGGGCCCTACGAGCAGTACTTC; CDR3aa: CASRVAGGPYEQYF
abundance: NA; j_gene: TRBJ2-7; len: 13; v_gene: TRBV5-6; d_gene: TRBD1; CDR3nt: TGTGCCAGCTCAGGGGGAGCCACGTACGAGCAGTACTTC; CDR3aa: CASSGGATYEQYF
abundance: NA; j_gene: TRBJ2-7; len: 14; v_gene: TRBV5-1; d_gene: NA; CDR3nt: TGCGCCAGCAGCTATAGCGGAGGCTCCTACGAGCAGTACTTC; CDR3aa: CASSYSGGSYEQYF
abundance: NA; j_gene: TRBJ2-2; len: 16; v_gene: TRBV27; d_gene: TRBD1; CDR3nt: TGTGCCAGCAGTTGGGGACAGGGGAAGGTCACCGGGGAGCTGTTTTTT; CDR3aa: CASSWGQGKVTGELFF
abundance: NA; j_gene: TRBJ2-7; len: 15; v_gene: TRBV4-1; d_gene: TRBD2; CDR3nt: TGCGCCAGCAGCCCTATAGCGGGAGGAGACTACGAGCAGTACTTC; CDR3aa: CASSPIAGGDYEQYF
abundance: NA; j_gene: TRBJ2-3; len: 15; v_gene: TRBV7-2; d_gene: TRBD2; CDR3nt: TGTGCCAGCAGCTTATTAGTTGCGGGGGGGGATACGCAGTATTTT; CDR3aa: CASSLLVAGGDTQYF
abundance: NA; j_gene: TRBJ2-7; len: 14; v_gene: TRBV6-5; d_gene: NA; CDR3nt: TGTGCCAGCAGAAACGGGCTAGGCTCCTACGAGCAGTACTTC; CDR3aa: CASRNGLGSYEQYF
abundance: NA; j_gene: TRBJ2-6; len: 14; v_gene: TRBV27; d_gene: NA; CDR3nt: TGTGCCAGTAAGGAGGGCCCCGGGGCCAACGTCCTGACTTTC; CDR3aa: CASKEGPGANVLTF
abundance: NA; j_gene: TRBJ2-7; len: 14; v_gene: TRBV2; d_gene: TRBD1; CDR3nt: TGTGCCAGCAGTACGGACAGGGGGCCCTACGAGCAGTACTTC; CDR3aa: CASSTDRGPYEQYF
abundance: once; j_gene: TRBJ1-2; len: 17; v_gene: TRBV2; d_gene: NA; CDR3nt: TGTGCCAGCAGTGAAGAGGCCCTTCGGACAGCCGTATATGGCTACACCTTC; CDR3aa: CASSEEALRTAVYGYTF
abundance: NA; j_gene: TRBJ1-5; len: 13; v_gene: TRBV6-1; d_gene: NA; CDR3nt: TGTGCCAGCACCCTGTTTAGCAATCAGCCCCAGCATTTT; CDR3aa: CASTLFSNQPQHF
abundance: NA; j_gene: TRBJ1-1; len: 13; v_gene: TRBV27; d_gene: TRBD1; CDR3nt: TGTGCCAGCAGTCCAGGGGGCAACACTGAAGCTTTCTTT; CDR3aa: CASSPGGNTEAFF
abundance: NA; j_gene: TRBJ2-5; len: 14; v_gene: TRBV18; d_gene: NA; CDR3nt: TGTGCCAGCTCACCTCCCGTGTGGGGGGAGACCCAGTACTTC; CDR3aa: CASSPPVWGETQYF
abundance: NA; j_gene: TRBJ2-7; len: 16; v_gene: TRBV27; d_gene: TRBD2; CDR3nt: TGTGCCAGCAGTCCTTTAGCGGGAGGCCTAACCTACGAGCAGTACTTC; CDR3aa: CASSPLAGGLTYEQYF
abundance: NA; j_gene: TRBJ1-1; len: 15; v_gene: TRBV6-5; d_gene: NA; CDR3nt: TGTGCCAGCAGTTACTCGGGAGTGTGGAGCACTGAAGCTTTCTTT; CDR3aa: CASSYSGVWSTEAFF
abundance: NA; j_gene: TRBJ2-1; len: 15; v_gene: TRBV5-1; d_gene: TRBD2; CDR3nt: TGCGCCAGCTGGGAGGCTAGCGGGACATACAATGAGCAGTTCTTC; CDR3aa: CASWEASGTYNEQFF
abundance: NA; j_gene: TRBJ1-1; len: 15; v_gene: TRBV4-1; d_gene: NA; CDR3nt: TGCGCCAGCAGCCAAGGAGGAGGGCTGAACACTGAAGCTTTCTTT; CDR3aa: CASSQGGGLNTEAFF
abundance: NA; j_gene: TRBJ2-7; len: 17; v_gene: TRBV7-9; d_gene: NA; CDR3nt: TGTGCCAGCAGCTTAGCACTTCAGGGGCAGACCTCCTACGAGCAGTACTTC; CDR3aa: CASSLALQGQTSYEQYF
abundance: NA; j_gene: TRBJ2-5; len: 15; v_gene: TRBV5-6; d_gene: TRBD1; CDR3nt: TGTGCCAGCAGCTTGATGGGACAGGGCTGGGAGACCCAGTACTTC; CDR3aa: CASSLMGQGWETQYF
abundance: NA; j_gene: TRBJ1-1; len: 13; v_gene: TRBV7-2; d_gene: NA; CDR3nt: TGTGCCAGCAGCTTTTCGGAAGCCCCCGAAGCTTTCTTT; CDR3aa: CASSFSEAPEAFF
abundance: NA; j_gene: TRBJ2-7; len: 14; v_gene: TRBV6-5; d_gene: TRBD1; CDR3nt: TGTGCCAGCAGTGCCGGGACAGGGGGTTTCGAGCAGTACTTC; CDR3aa: CASSAGTGGFEQYF